This TCR beta chain was found in a study of cytomegalovirus exposure and HLA in healthy donors. Study-level results: A later analysis linked a missense DCLRE1C variant to TCR beta V- and J-gene trimming. TCR beta sequences numbering more than 15,000 were associated with HLA alleles at 0.05 false discovery rate in a later analysis. Apart from CMV serostatus, no immune exposure information was available.

This clone was counted only a few times. Its cognate antigen is unknown. Germline V gene sequence: CDR1 SGHNT, CDR2 YYREEE (reference sequence). After removal of 4 bases from V and 0 bases from J, the junction contained 7 bases not matched to a gene. The CDR3 has 19 amino acids. PCR employed 60 Vbeta and 13 Jbeta primers. Assay used: immunoSEQ multiplex PCR; TCRdb lists only in-frame clones, some missing. This table holds over 120,000 clones, roughly 9.7% found once. J is TRBJ2-1 and V is TRBV5-4; 16 positions match TRBD2. The receptor comes from a man between 45 and 60 years old in good health and CMV-seronegative. The sample consisted of PBMCs. This CDR3 reads CASSPPGLAGGSSYNEQFF. CDR3 coding DNA: TGTGCCAGCAGCCCACCGGGACTAGCGGGAGGGAGCTCCTACAATGAGCAGTTCTTC.